This T cell receptor (beta chain) was obtained from a study of blood T cell repertoires in COVID-19. Study background: T cells, B-cell-depleted T cells, or PBMCs supplied cDNA or gDNA.

Assignments of participants to cohorts depended upon their own reported clinical history. CDR1 is MNHNS and CDR2 is SASEGT in the germline V gene. The CDR3 is 18 residues long. Between the trimmed V and J ends, which lost 2 bases and 0 bases, there was a span of 17 bases. The authors' processing: Cell counts per sample came from amplifying reference gene primers. TCRdb's copy holds only in-frame clones and misses some; the assay was immunoSEQ multiplex PCR. V, J and clone size were drawn from that table, and D and trimming were deduced from the DNA. Seen here are approximately 270,000 clones, about 87% observed once, and the top ten hold over 4%.

The sequence came from a woman aged 25 to 39 with acute COVID-19. The chain employs TRBV6-1 and TRBJ1-3, with D possibly being TRBD1 (6 bases). Specimen: PBMCs or T cells enriched from blood (not recorded which). CDR3 amino acids: CASSEIWVGQISGNTIYF. The CDR3 coding sequence is TGTGCCAGCAGTGAAATCTGGGTAGGACAGATCTCTGGAAACACCATATATTTT.